This section outlines one T cell receptor (beta chain) sequence together with its context. Its specificity is not known. This entry comes from a study of cytomegalovirus exposure and HLA in healthy donors. General study findings and limits: Later genetic work tied a missense DCLRE1C variant to beta-chain V and J trimming. As a later analysis revealed, most CMV-associated TCR beta chains appeared HLA-restricted. A previous analysis found most TCR beta V segments productive roughly 90% or roughly 30% of the time.

Trimming stripped 0 bases from V and 8 bases from J, with 7 bases between. From germline, CDR1 is SGHDN and CDR2 FVKESK. CDR3 length: 12 residues. The primer mix had 60 Vbeta and 13 Jbeta primers. The method was immunoSEQ multiplex PCR; TCRdb's version includes in-frame clones alone and lacks a portion of them. The data hold 150,000 to 200,000 clones, with roughly three quarters observed a single time. The sequencing input was PBMCs. The sequence was collected from a woman between 45 and 65 years old in good health and CMV-seropositive. The chain is built from TRBV14 and TRBJ1-2, with a weak D call TRBD1 (5 bases). The CDR3 region has the DNA TGTGCCAGCAGCCAAGAAGGGGTAGGCTACACCTTC. Protein sequence: CASSQEGVGYTF.